Below, 5 T cell receptor beta chains from the same sample are listed, as sequenced in a study of cytomegalovirus exposure and HLA in healthy donors. PCR involved 60 Vbeta and 13 Jbeta primers. Using immunoSEQ multiplex PCR, the repertoire was profiled, and TCRdb retains in-frame clones only, with some absent. Seen here are fewer than 150,000 clones, 80% observed once, and the top ten hold just over 5%. The material sequenced was PBMCs. Source of these receptors: a male donor in good health and CMV-seronegative.

This clone was recorded a few times. The J gene is TRBJ1-5, the V gene TRBV10-3; D perhaps matches TRBD1 (5 bases). Germline V gives CDR1 ENHRY, CDR2 SYGVKD. With 7 bases removed from V and 4 bases from J, the gap between germline ends came to 11 bases. This CDR3 contains 13 residues. The CDR3 DNA reads as TGTGCCATCACTCCGGACACTAATCAGCCCCAGCATTTT. Protein product: CAITPDTNQPQHF.

The chain joins TRBV14 to TRBJ2-2; D unclear. The V gene's germline CDR1 is SGHDN and CDR2 FVKESK. V was pared by 2 bases and J by 1 base, with 5 bases between. The CDR3 sequence is 14 residues long. The CDR3, as DNA: TGTGCCAGCAGCCAATACGGGAACACCGGGGAGCTGTTTTTT. Its translation is CASSQYGNTGELFF.

Written as DNA, the CDR3 is TGTGCCATCAGCGGGACAGGGAATGGCTACACCTTC. This translates into CAISGTGNGYTF. This rearrangement joins TRBV10-3 to TRBJ1-2, with 9 bases lining up with TRBD1. The CDR3 is made up of 12 amino acids. Per germline, CDR1 ENHRY and CDR2 SYGVKD. Trimming cost V 6 bases and J 6 bases; bases outside gene matches: 2.

This clone was recorded a few times. This chain links TRBV5-4 with TRBJ2-3; D gene ambiguous. Germline loops: CDR1 SGHNT, CDR2 YYREEE (reference sequence). The CDR3 runs 13 residues. Between the trimmed V and J ends, which lost 2 bases and 1 base, there was a span of 5 bases. The CDR3 DNA sequence: TGTGCCAGCAGCTTTTCAGGCACAGATACGCAGTATTTT. Amino acids: CASSFSGTDTQYF.

The rearrangement joins TRBV2 to TRBJ2-4; D is unresolved. CDR3 size: 13 residues. CDR1 SNHLY and CDR2 FYNNEI come from the germline V gene. V dropped 4 bases and J dropped 5 bases, with 9 bases sitting between them. CDR3 nucleotide sequence: TGTGCCAGCAGTGTCCAACTACAAAACATTCAGTACTTC. The encoded protein is CASSVQLQNIQYF.